This TCR beta chain comes out of a study of T-cell reconstitution after alpha-beta-depleted transplantation in children. Study-wide results and limits: At day 60, the high TCRbeta diversity found in some patients originated from recipient T cells and thymic progenitors that had survived. The study reportedly traced alpha-beta T cells about two months after transplant to several hundred expanded graft clones. It was newly produced T cells that mostly accounted for T-cell counts and diversity one year after transplant.

A library of TCRbeta sequences, prepared with unique molecular identifiers, was generated. TCRdb fed the PCR reads into MiXCR, producing one record per CDR3 protein. Among 530,000 or so distinct CDR3 sequences listed, roughly 30% were seen once. On this clonotype: What it binds is unknown.

Germline CDR1 MDHEN, CDR2 SYDVKM. The length of the CDR3 is 15 residues. The V segment lost 1 base and the J segment 1 base; nucleotides outside the gene matches: 2. The clonotype comes from a boy under two years old with Wiskott-Aldrich syndrome, due to receive a stem cell transplant. Source: PBMCs, taken before TCRalphabeta/CD19-depleted stem cell transplant. The chain has TRBV28 and TRBJ2-5; 8 positions agree with TRBD2. Here the CDR3 reads CASSLSTSGQETQYF. CDR3 DNA: TGTGCCAGCAGTTTATCAACTAGCGGCCAAGAGACCCAGTACTTC.